Below, 21 T cell receptor beta chains from the same sample are listed, as sequenced in a study of T cell changes during pregnancy in multiple sclerosis. Only in-frame clones appear in the TCRdb table, and some are missing; sequencing was by immunoSEQ multiplex PCR. The sample holds 75,000 to 100,000 clones, under 95% seen once. The material was peripheral blood, obtained after pregnancy. These receptors were collected from a female donor in good health, enrolled as a control in a pregnancy study.

This clone was counted a single time. The chain uses TRBV16 and TRBJ1-1; TRBD1 matches at 7 bases. Germline V gives CDR1 KGHSY, CDR2 FQNENV. The CDR3 covers 12 residues. Trimming at V came to 5 bases and at J to 7 bases, leaving 4 bases not matched to a gene. CDR3 protein: CASSKGAGEAFF. In nucleotides, the CDR3 is TGTGCCAGCAGCAAGGGGGCCGGTGAAGCTTTCTTT.

The CDR3 loop is CASKKQGAFYEQYF. Here the CDR3 DNA reads TGTGCCAGCAAAAAACAGGGGGCGTTTTACGAGCAGTACTTC. This rearrangement joins TRBV27 to TRBJ2-7, with 9 nucleotides matching TRBD1. Germline CDR1 reads MNHEY; CDR2 reads SMNVEV (reference sequence). The trim removed 7 bases at V and 4 bases at J, leaving 8 bases unmatched. The length of the CDR3 is 14 residues.

V and J are TRBV15 and TRBJ2-3; the D gene is possibly TRBD2 (7 bases). The CDR3 length is 15 residues. CDR1 is LNHNV, CDR2 YYDKDF, per germline (reference sequence). Trimming cost V 2 bases and J 4 bases, with 13 bases left between them. The CDR3 sequence is CATSRLRGGADTQYF. The DNA for the CDR3 is TGTGCCACCAGCAGACTAAGGGGGGGTGCAGATACGCAGTATTTT.

V gene TRBV28 combines with J gene TRBJ1-6, with 10 bases fitting TRBD1. The CDR3 is made up of 15 amino acids. The junction had 6 bases not matched to a gene; V was cut back by 4 bases and J by 9 bases. The germline V gene has CDR1 MDHEN and CDR2 SYDVKM. The CDR3 DNA is TGTGCCAGCAGTTGGGGACAGGGGCGCGTTTCACCCCTCCACTTT. Translation: CASSWGQGRVSPLHF. The complete variable domain, with remaining parts taken from reference TRBV28 and TRBJ1-6, reads DVKVTQSSRYLVKRTGEKVFLECVQDMDHENMFWYRQDPGLGLRLIYFSYDVKMKEKGDIPEGYSVSREKKERFSLILESASTNQTSMYLCASSWGQGRVSPLHFGNGTRLTVT.

The chain has TRBV6-1 and TRBJ2-7; TRBD1 matches at 7 bases. From germline, CDR1 is MNHNS and CDR2 SASEGT. The length of the CDR3 is 15 residues. The J segment lost 7 bases and the V segment lost 5 bases, leaving 14 bases of the junction unmatched. The CDR3 nucleotides read TGTGCCAGCAGTCCGGGACAGAGCCTTCTGGGGGAGCAGTACTTC. This codes for CASSPGQSLLGEQYF.

V usage is TRBV5-1 and J usage is TRBJ1-6; D is undetermined. CDR1 and CDR2 (germline): SGHRS, YFSETQ. V lost 0 bases and J 8 bases, leaving 30 bases between the germline ends. The CDR3 is 21 residues long. CDR3 in DNA: TGCGCCAGCAGCTTGGCCAAGGTGGAGGACGGAACACTTACGAAATATTCACCCCTCCACTTT. Translating it yields CASSLAKVEDGTLTKYSPLHF.

The V gene is TRBV28, the J gene TRBJ1-5, with D uncertain. Germline CDR1 is MDHEN and CDR2 is SYDVKM. V lost 3 bases and J lost 0, with 12 bases in between. The CDR3 extends over 16 amino acids. CDR3 loop: CASSFLRLISNQPQHF. CDR3 coding DNA: TGTGCCAGCAGTTTTCTCCGTCTTATTAGCAATCAGCCCCAGCATTTT.

CDR3 loop: CASSPSGRGFNEKLFF. The CDR3 DNA is TGTGCCAGCAGTCCCTCGGGGAGGGGGTTTAATGAAAAACTGTTTTTT. This chain uses TRBV28 with TRBJ1-4; D perhaps matches TRBD1 (6 bases). Deletions cut 5 bases from V and 4 bases from J, with 17 bases between. The CDR3 loop spans 16 amino acids. Germline V gives CDR1 MDHEN, CDR2 SYDVKM. The full variable domain, with the rest looked up from reference TRBV28 and TRBJ1-4, is DVKVTQSSRYLVKRTGEKVFLECVQDMDHENMFWYRQDPGLGLRLIYFSYDVKMKEKGDIPEGYSVSREKKERFSLILESASTNQTSMYLCASSPSGRGFNEKLFFGSGTQLSVL.

The chain is built from TRBV2 and TRBJ2-5, with 7 nucleotides matching TRBD2. Germline V gene data show CDR1 as SNHLY and CDR2 as FYNNEI. J lost 1 base, V lost 3 bases, and 11 bases had no gene match. The CDR3 runs to 17 residues. The chain's CDR3 is CASSDGVLATIQETQYF. As DNA, the CDR3 is TGTGCCAGCAGTGATGGGGTACTAGCGACAATCCAAGAGACCCAGTACTTC.

The gene calls are TRBV9 and TRBJ2-1; 12 positions match TRBD1. There are 15 residues in the CDR3. Germline assignment: CDR1 SGDLS and CDR2 YYNGEE. Germline trimming cut 3 bases from V and 7 bases from J; bases unmatched to any gene: 5. CDR3 sequence: CASSGGQGARNEQFF. The CDR3 region has the DNA TGTGCCAGCAGCGGGGGACAGGGGGCTAGGAATGAGCAGTTCTTC.

The gene calls are TRBV7-9 and TRBJ2-4; possibly TRBD2 for D (6 bases). CDR3 length equals 12 residues. The germline V and J ends were trimmed by 1 base and 12 bases, with 10 bases remaining between them. CDR1 and CDR2 from the germline V gene are SEHNR and FQNEAQ (reference sequence). For the CDR3, the DNA is TGTGCCAGCAGCTTAGGTGGCGGGAATCAGTACTTC. It yields the protein CASSLGGGNQYF.

This sequence joins TRBV19 and TRBJ2-1; perhaps TRBD2 as D (6 bases). Trimming cost V 2 bases and J 7 bases, with 15 bases left between them. Looked up from germline, CDR1 is LNHDA and CDR2 is SQIVND (reference sequence). The CDR3 runs to 15 residues. This CDR3 is CASSITWAAGNEQFF. CDR3 sequence (DNA): TGTGCCAGTAGTATAACTTGGGCTGCGGGGAATGAGCAGTTCTTC.

This chain joins TRBV28 and TRBJ1-2, with D possibly being TRBD1 (6 bases). The V and J ends lost 2 bases and 3 bases respectively, with 19 bases between them. The CDR3 is 17 amino acids. Looked up from germline, CDR1 is MDHEN and CDR2 is SYDVKM. The CDR3 here is CASSLIFKTGWHYGYTF. The DNA of the CDR3 is TGTGCCAGCAGTTTAATTTTTAAGACAGGCTGGCACTATGGCTACACCTTC.

The chain is built from TRBV5-4 and TRBJ2-7, with D possibly being TRBD1 (6 bases). Germline loops: CDR1 SGHNT, CDR2 YYREEE (reference sequence). The V and J ends lost 4 bases and 10 bases respectively, with 27 bases between them. The CDR3 consists of 16 residues. In DNA, the CDR3 is TGTGCCAGCAGCCGGGGACAAGTGCCTGGACTGGCCCCCCAGTACTTC. Translation gives CASSRGQVPGLAPQYF. The full variable domain, its missing parts supplied by reference TRBV5-4 and TRBJ2-7, is ETGVTQSPTHLIKTRGQQVTLRCSSQSGHNTVSWYQQALGQGPQFIFQYYREEENGRGNFPPRFSGLQFPNYSSELNVNALELDDSALYLCASSRGQVPGLAPQYFGPGTRLTVT.

In its sample, this clone was seen a few times. The chain uses TRBV20-1 and TRBJ1-1; D not resolved. The CDR3 length is 11 residues. Germline-derived CDR1 and CDR2 are DFQATT and SNEGSKA (reference sequence). Trimming cost V 3 bases and J 7 bases, with 9 bases left between them. The CDR3 spells CSASRGLEAFF. The CDR3 coding sequence is TGCAGTGCTAGCCGAGGGCTTGAAGCTTTCTTT.

The V gene is TRBV9, the J gene TRBJ2-1, with a tentative D call TRBD2 (6 bases). Germline CDR1 and CDR2: SGDLS and YYNGEE. Trimming removed 1 base from V and 5 bases from J, with 10 bases in between. CDR3 length: 14 amino acids. CDR3 nucleotide sequence: TGTGCCAGCAGCGTACGATTAGCGGACAATGAGCAGTTCTTC. The encoded protein is CASSVRLADNEQFF.

This chain joins TRBV27 and TRBJ2-1; TRBD2 might be the D (7 bases). Germline V gives CDR1 MNHEY, CDR2 SMNVEV (reference sequence). Trimming left V 9 bases short and J 9 bases short, with 18 bases between. The CDR3 runs 13 residues. The chain's CDR3 is CASTWGGAGEQFF. The CDR3 coding sequence is TGTGCCAGTACATGGGGGGGGGCCGGTGAGCAGTTCTTC.

The CDR3 loop is CASSKGGQSYEQFF. The CDR3, as DNA: TGTGCCAGTAGTAAGGGGGGGCAAAGCTATGAGCAGTTCTTC. This chain links TRBV19 with TRBJ2-1; a possible D gene is TRBD2 (7 bases). Germline V gives CDR1 LNHDA, CDR2 SQIVND (reference sequence). Trimming stripped 4 bases from V and 8 bases from J, with 15 bases between. The CDR3 extends over 14 amino acids.

The genes are TRBV15 and TRBJ1-1; D is uncertain. CDR3 length equals 20 residues. Germline V CDR1 and CDR2: LNHNV, YYDKDF (reference sequence). Trimming took 0 bases from V and 1 from J, leaving 24 bases between them. CDR3 sequence reads: CATSRERLGVKGIGNTEAFF. CDR3 nucleotide sequence: TGTGCCACCAGCAGAGAACGACTCGGGGTAAAGGGCATAGGGAACACTGAAGCTTTCTTT.

The chain is built from TRBV19 and TRBJ2-2; TRBD2 might be the D (7 bases). CDR3 length: 17 amino acids. The germline CDR1 and CDR2 sequences are LNHDA and SQIVND (reference sequence). The V end was cut by 3 bases, the J end by 5 bases, with 19 bases between. CDR3 sequence reads: CASSIYSGGAYTGELFF. Written as DNA, the CDR3 is TGTGCCAGTAGTATCTATTCGGGGGGCGCGTATACCGGGGAGCTGTTTTTT. The whole variable domain, filled in from reference TRBV19 and TRBJ2-2, reads DGGITQSPKYLFRKEGQNVTLSCEQNLNHDAMYWYRQDPGQGLRLIYYSQIVNDFQKGDIAEGYSVSREKKESFPLTVTSAQKNPTAFYLCASSIYSGGAYTGELFFGEGSRLTVL.

This sequence joins TRBV27 and TRBJ2-1; 12 bases are shared with TRBD2. Germline V gene data show CDR1 as MNHEY and CDR2 as SMNVEV (reference sequence). With V trimmed by 4 bases and J by 9 bases, 16 bases remained unmatched. This CDR3 spans 18 amino acids. CDR3 protein: CASSYRAPRLAGESEQFF. The CDR3 bases are TGTGCCAGCAGTTATAGGGCTCCAAGACTAGCGGGAGAGAGTGAGCAGTTCTTC.